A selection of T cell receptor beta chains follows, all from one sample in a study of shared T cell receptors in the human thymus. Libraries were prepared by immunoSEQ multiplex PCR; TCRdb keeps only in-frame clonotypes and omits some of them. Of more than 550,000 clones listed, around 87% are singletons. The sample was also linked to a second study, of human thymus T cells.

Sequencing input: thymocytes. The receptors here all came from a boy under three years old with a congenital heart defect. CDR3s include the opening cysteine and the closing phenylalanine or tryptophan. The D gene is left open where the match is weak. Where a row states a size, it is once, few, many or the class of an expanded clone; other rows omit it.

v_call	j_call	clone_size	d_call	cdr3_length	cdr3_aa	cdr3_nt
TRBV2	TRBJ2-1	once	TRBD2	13	CANFLAGDNEQFF	TGTGCCAACTTCCTAGCGGGAGACAATGAGCAGTTCTTC
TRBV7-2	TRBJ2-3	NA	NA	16	CASSFDWPTSTDTQYF	TGTGCCAGCAGCTTCGACTGGCCCACTAGCACAGATACGCAGTATTTT
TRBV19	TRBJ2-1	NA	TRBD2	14	CASTIAGGNNEQFF	TGTGCCAGTACCATAGCGGGAGGGAACAATGAGCAGTTCTTC
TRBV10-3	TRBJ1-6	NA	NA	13	CAISETDNSPLHF	TGTGCCATCAGTGAGACGGATAATTCACCCCTCCACTTT
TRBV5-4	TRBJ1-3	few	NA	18	CASSIKPGPYTSGNTIYF	TGTGCCAGCAGCATAAAGCCAGGGCCCTACACCTCTGGAAACACCATATATTTT
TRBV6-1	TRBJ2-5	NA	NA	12	CASSELEATQYF	TGTGCCAGCAGTGAACTAGAAGCGACCCAGTACTTC
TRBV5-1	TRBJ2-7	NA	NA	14	CASSLLDSSYEQYF	TGCGCCAGCAGCTTGCTGGACAGCTCCTACGAGCAGTACTTC
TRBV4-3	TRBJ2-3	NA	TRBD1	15	CASSQGTGYTDTQYF	TGCGCCAGCAGCCAAGGGACAGGGTACACAGATACGCAGTATTTT
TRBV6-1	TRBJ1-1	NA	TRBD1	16	CASSARHGTGPTEAFF	TGTGCCAGCAGTGCACGGCATGGGACAGGGCCCACTGAAGCTTTCTTT
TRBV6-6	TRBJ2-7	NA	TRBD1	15	CASSDTGTGTYEQYF	TGTGCCAGCAGTGACACCGGGACAGGGACCTACGAGCAGTACTTC
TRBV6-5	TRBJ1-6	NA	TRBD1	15	CASSIRQGVSSPLHF	TGTGCCAGCAGTATTCGACAGGGGGTGAGTTCACCCCTCCACTTT
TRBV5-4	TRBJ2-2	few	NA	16	CASSSSESVSTGELFF	TGTGCCAGCAGCTCGAGCGAGTCCGTCTCCACCGGGGAGCTGTTTTTT
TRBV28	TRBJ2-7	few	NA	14	CASNSRELAYEQYF	TGTGCCAGTAATAGTCGGGAATTAGCCTACGAGCAGTACTTC
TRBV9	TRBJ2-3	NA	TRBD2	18	CASSVGAVAGENTDTQYF	TGTGCCAGCAGCGTAGGGGCGGTAGCGGGGGAGAACACAGATACGCAGTATTTT
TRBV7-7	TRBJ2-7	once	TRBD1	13	CASSPGGSYEQYF	TGTGCCAGCAGCCCAGGGGGCTCCTACGAGCAGTACTTC
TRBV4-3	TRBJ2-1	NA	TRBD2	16	CASSQAKREVWNGQFF	TGCGCCAGCAGCCAAGCCAAGCGGGAAGTCTGGAATGGGCAGTTCTTC
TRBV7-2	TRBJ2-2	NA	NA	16	CASSSQTASNTGELFF	TGTGCCAGCAGCTCACAGACAGCCTCGAACACCGGGGAGCTGTTTTTT